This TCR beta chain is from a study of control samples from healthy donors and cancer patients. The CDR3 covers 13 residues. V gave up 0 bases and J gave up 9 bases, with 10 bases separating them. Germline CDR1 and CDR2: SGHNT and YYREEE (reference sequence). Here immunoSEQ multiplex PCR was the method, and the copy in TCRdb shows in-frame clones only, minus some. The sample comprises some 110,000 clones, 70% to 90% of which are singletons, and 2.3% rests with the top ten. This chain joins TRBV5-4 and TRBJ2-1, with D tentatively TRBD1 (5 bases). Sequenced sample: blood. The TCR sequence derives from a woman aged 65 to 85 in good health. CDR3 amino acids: CASSLEGAGEQFF. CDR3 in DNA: TGTGCCAGCAGCTTGGAAGGGGCTGGTGAGCAGTTCTTC. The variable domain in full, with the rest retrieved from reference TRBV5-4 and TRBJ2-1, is ETGVTQSPTHLIKTRGQQVTLRCSSQSGHNTVSWYQQALGQGPQFIFQYYREEENGRGNFPPRFSGLQFPNYSSELNVNALELDDSALYLCASSLEGAGEQFFGPGTRLTVL.